Listed below are T cell receptor beta chains from one sample, sequenced in a study of OX40 agonist ivuxolimab in advanced cancers. TCRdb's table, derived via immunoSEQ multiplex PCR, lists solely in-frame clones and lacks some. Of tens of thousands of clones detected, about 90% appear once; the ten largest clones hold about 5.9%. Specimen: CD4+ or CD8+ T cells sorted from blood, collected in a trial of the OX40 agonist ivuxolimab. The receptors come from an adult with an advanced solid tumor such as melanoma, head and neck, liver or kidney cancer. CDR3s include the opening cysteine and the closing phenylalanine or tryptophan. D genes are given only for firm matches. Rows give clone size only sometimes, using once, few, many, or a class for an expanded clone.

d_call	v_call	clone_size	j_call	cdr3_nt	cdr3_aa
NA	TRBV6-5	NA	TRBJ2-7	TGTGCCAGCACTCCCGGGACCGTCTCCTACGAGCAGTACTTC	CASTPGTVSYEQYF
NA	TRBV4-1	NA	TRBJ1-1	TGCGCCAGCAGCCAAGAGGCAGTTTACACTGAAGCTTTCTTT	CASSQEAVYTEAFF
TRBD2	TRBV6-6	NA	TRBJ2-4	TGTGCCAGCAGTTGGCGGGAGGGAAACATTCAGTACTTC	CASSWREGNIQYF
NA	TRBV27	NA	TRBJ1-6	TGTGCCAGCAGTTTATGGGCGGGGGTCAAGGATTCACCCCTCCACTTT	CASSLWAGVKDSPLHF
NA	TRBV13	NA	TRBJ1-1	TGTGCCAGCACCTCAGGGGTTTTTGATACGAACACTGAAGCTTTCTTT	CASTSGVFDTNTEAFF
NA	TRBV27	NA	TRBJ2-1	TGTGCCAGCAGTCCCCCGATCCCTAGGGACAATGAGCAGTTCTTC	CASSPPIPRDNEQFF
NA	TRBV9	NA	TRBJ2-1	TGTGCCAGCAGCGGCCCGTCGGCGGAGCAGTTCTTC	CASSGPSAEQFF
NA	TRBV28	NA	TRBJ1-5	TGTGCCAGCAGTTTAATTCGGGGGCAGGCCGGCTATCAGCCCCAGCATTTT	CASSLIRGQAGYQPQHF
TRBD1	TRBV11-2	NA	TRBJ2-5	TGTGCCAGCAGCTCCACAGGGGGCTGGGAGACCCAGTACTTC	CASSSTGGWETQYF
NA	TRBV5-6	once	TRBJ1-2	TGTGCCAGCAGCTTGAGGGGTTCCAACTATGGCTACACCTTC	CASSLRGSNYGYTF
NA	TRBV28	NA	TRBJ1-2	TGTGCCAGCAGTTATGGGGGAGGAATTGATGGCTACACCTTC	CASSYGGGIDGYTF
NA	TRBV27	NA	TRBJ2-2	TGTGCCAGCAGTTTAAGCGGAAACACCGGGGAGCTGTTTTTT	CASSLSGNTGELFF
NA	TRBV7-8	NA	TRBJ2-6	TGTGCCAGCAGCCAACTGATAGGGGGGCAGGGGGCCAACGTCCTGACTTTC	CASSQLIGGQGANVLTF
TRBD1	TRBV29-1	NA	TRBJ1-1	TGCAGCGTTCGAGGGACAGGGAACACTGAAGCTTTCTTT	CSVRGTGNTEAFF
TRBD1	TRBV19	NA	TRBJ2-7	TGTGCCAGCGGGACAGGGGGTGGCTACGAGCAGTACTTC	CASGTGGGYEQYF
NA	TRBV7-8	NA	TRBJ1-1	TGTGCCAGCAGCTCTGCTGAAAAAGCTTTCTTT	CASSSAEKAFF
NA	TRBV5-6	NA	TRBJ1-4	TGTGCCAGCTACCATGAAAAACTGTTTTTT	CASYHEKLFF
NA	TRBV5-6	NA	TRBJ1-1	TGTGCCAGCAGGAAAGACAGCATGAACACTGAAGCTTTCTTT	CASRKDSMNTEAFF
TRBD1	TRBV19	NA	TRBJ2-7	TGTGCCAGTTCTTCCCCCGGGACAGGGGAATACGAGCAGTACTTC	CASSSPGTGEYEQYF
NA	TRBV20-1	few	TRBJ1-1	TGCAGTGCTAGTCTCGGGTTTGAAGCTTTCTTT	CSASLGFEAFF
NA	TRBV7-8	NA	TRBJ1-5	TGTGCCAGCAGCTTATTGGTGGGGGGAGAGGAGCCCCAGCATTTT	CASSLLVGGEEPQHF
TRBD1	TRBV7-2	NA	TRBJ1-1	TGTGCCAGCAGCTTATACACAGGGGGCCTCAGCACTGAAGCTTTCTTT	CASSLYTGGLSTEAFF
NA	TRBV30	NA	TRBJ1-6	TGTGCCTGGAGGCCCCCCCGGGGAGGATACTCACCCCTCCACTTT	CAWRPPRGGYSPLHF
NA	TRBV6-5	NA	TRBJ1-3	TGTGCCAGCAGTTCCGGTAGCTCTGGAAACACCATATATTTT	CASSSGSSGNTIYF
NA	TRBV30	NA	TRBJ1-5	TGTGCCTGGAGTGACGGTAGCAATCAGCCCCAGCATTTT	CAWSDGSNQPQHF
NA	TRBV4-1	NA	TRBJ2-7	TGCGCCAGCAGCCAAGAGGCGACCACGGGGGCCTACGAGCAGTACTTC	CASSQEATTGAYEQYF
NA	TRBV19	NA	TRBJ1-1	TGTGCCAGTAGTATAGATACGTGGGGCAGACCGAACACTGAAGCTTTCTTT	CASSIDTWGRPNTEAFF
NA	TRBV15	NA	TRBJ2-5	TGTGCCACCAAAAGGAGAGGTGAAGAGACCCAGTACTTC	CATKRRGEETQYF
NA	TRBV14	NA	TRBJ1-1	TGTGCCAGCAGCCAAGCCACTAGGGCTGAAGCTTTCTTT	CASSQATRAEAFF
NA	TRBV21-1	NA	TRBJ1-5	TGTGCCAGCAGCAACCCCTGGACTAGAACCTCTAATCAGCCCCAGCATTTT	CASSNPWTRTSNQPQHF
NA	TRBV5-6	NA	TRBJ1-5	TGTGCCAGCAGCTTGGGGGGGTACGATCAGCCCCAGCATTTT	CASSLGGYDQPQHF
NA	TRBV7-9	NA	TRBJ2-3	TGTGCCAGCAGCTTAGTGGGAGATACGCAGTATTTT	CASSLVGDTQYF
NA	TRBV27	NA	TRBJ2-2	TGTGCCAGCAGCCCCGGGGGCGGGGTCGGGGAGCTGTTTTTT	CASSPGGGVGELFF
NA	TRBV7-9	NA	TRBJ1-1	TGTGCCAGCAGCCCCACCCTCAACACTGAAGCTTTCTTT	CASSPTLNTEAFF
NA	TRBV28	NA	TRBJ1-1	TGTGCCACCCATTCCGGTAACACTGAAGCTTTCTTT	CATHSGNTEAFF
NA	TRBV7-3	NA	TRBJ2-1	TGTGCCAGCAGCTTGTTGGCCAGTCCCAATGAGCAGTTCTTC	CASSLLASPNEQFF
TRBD2	TRBV5-4	NA	TRBJ2-2	TGTGCCAGCAGCCCCCTAGCGGGGGGGACCGGGGAGCTGTTTTTT	CASSPLAGGTGELFF
NA	TRBV9	NA	TRBJ1-1	TGTGCCAGCAGCTCCGGGACTGGGAACACTGAAGCTTTCTTT	CASSSGTGNTEAFF
NA	TRBV7-8	NA	TRBJ2-7	TGTGCCAGCAGCTTAGGGCGGCTTAGCTCCTACGAGCAGTACTTC	CASSLGRLSSYEQYF
TRBD1	TRBV7-7	once	TRBJ1-5	TGTGCTAGCGAGGGGGCCGGTCAGCCCCAGCATTTT	CASEGAGQPQHF
NA	TRBV25-1	NA	TRBJ2-3	TGTGCCAGCAGCACTTTCAGGGTCACAGATACGCAGTATTTT	CASSTFRVTDTQYF
NA	TRBV28	NA	TRBJ2-7	TGTGCCAGCCAACCATTCGGGACGAAATCCTACGAGCAGTACTTC	CASQPFGTKSYEQYF
NA	TRBV4-1	NA	TRBJ2-1	TGCGCCAGCAGCCAGGCCCGCGGGGAATATTATGAGCAGTTCTTC	CASSQARGEYYEQFF
NA	TRBV2	NA	TRBJ1-3	TGTGCCAGCAGGATAGGACCAAGGGATGGTGACACCATATATTTT	CASRIGPRDGDTIYF